This T cell receptor (beta chain) was sequenced in a study of blood T cells in healthy people across ages. A second PCR, run for roughly 7 to 11 cycles, used a sample-barcoded 5' primer plus a J-beta primer mix. Template switching added a 12-random-nucleotide identifier to every cDNA molecule. MiXCR, run by TCRdb on the 5' RACE reads, gives a single entry per CDR3 protein. The profile shows about 1.1 million distinct CDR3 sequences, roughly two fifths of them singletons. The CDR3 loop spans 18 amino acids. Germline values: CDR1 LGHNT, CDR2 FRNRAP. With V trimmed by 0 bases and J by 5 bases, 15 bases remained unmatched.

The sample taken for sequencing was blood. The chain combines TRBV12-5 with TRBJ1-1; 7 nucleotides agree with TRBD1. This TCR came from a man aged 18 to 35 in good health. CDR3 coding DNA: TGTGCTAGTGGTTTGGTAGGAGTGGACCCGACAGGGAGGACTGAAGCTTTCTTT. It yields the protein CASGLVGVDPTGRTEAFF.